This TCR beta chain was identified in a study of blood T cells in healthy people across ages. V gave up 4 bases and J gave up 1 base; unmatched junction bases: 2. Looked up from germline, CDR1 is ENHRY and CDR2 is SYGVKD. The CDR3 is made up of 15 amino acids. A second PCR of about 7 to 12 cycles used a sample-barcoded 5' primer and a J-beta primer mix. TCRdb independently ran MiXCR on the 5' RACE reads; one entry per CDR3 protein. This table holds approximately 1,000,000 distinct CDR3 sequences, less than 45% found once. In this sample, this clonotype turned up many times. This receptor was obtained from a man aged 18-30 years in good health. The sample consisted of blood. The chain combines TRBV10-3 with TRBJ1-5; 9 nucleotides align to TRBD1. For the CDR3, the DNA is TGTGCCATCAGTGGGACAGGGGTCAGCAATCAGCCCCAGCATTTT. Translating it yields CAISGTGVSNQPQHF.